This T cell receptor (beta chain) appears in the sequencing data of a study of early T cells in non-severe SARS-CoV-2 infection. As part of library construction, unique molecular identifiers were attached to individual cDNA molecules. One entry per CDR3 protein results from TCRdb running MiXCR on the 5' RACE reads. Of 80,000 to 95,000 distinct CDR3 sequences listed, around a sixth are singletons. V lost 7 bases and J lost 10; bases outside the gene matches: 9. CDR1 and CDR2 from the germline V gene are LGHNA and YSLEER. This CDR3 is built from 14 residues. The source is an adult who was a healthcare worker with PCR-confirmed SARS-CoV-2 infection or an uninfected control (not recorded which). The chain joins TRBV4-3 to TRBJ1-6; 8 bases agree with TRBD1. The sample in question was whole blood, obtained at baseline. The CDR3 DNA follows: TGCGCCAGCACACCCGGGACAGGCAACTCACCCCTCCACTTT. Protein sequence: CASTPGTGNSPLHF.